This T cell receptor (beta chain) was documented in a study of cytomegalovirus exposure and HLA in healthy donors. Study-wide points: With later analysis, a missense DCLRE1C variant became linked to TCR beta V- and J-gene trimming. The HLA-A and HLA-B alleles of most subjects were reportedly predicted accurately from TCR beta sequences.

On this clone itself: As yet, its antigen is unknown.

This CDR3 comprises 14 residues. The junction had 5 bases not matched to a gene; V was cut back by 6 bases and J by 1 base. Germline assignment: CDR1 SNHLY and CDR2 FYNNEI. Primers: 60 Vbeta forward and 13 Jbeta reverse. The method was immunoSEQ multiplex PCR; TCRdb's version includes in-frame clones alone and lacks a portion of them. Here the sample spans nearly 110,000 clones, under 80% being singletons. The receptor comes from a man aged 60 to 69 in good health and CMV-seronegative. The sample comprised PBMCs. V and J are TRBV2 and TRBJ1-2; TRBD1 matches 7 bases. CDR3 region: CASRNGQDNYGYTF. The CDR3, as DNA: TGTGCCAGCAGAAACGGACAGGATAACTATGGCTACACCTTC.